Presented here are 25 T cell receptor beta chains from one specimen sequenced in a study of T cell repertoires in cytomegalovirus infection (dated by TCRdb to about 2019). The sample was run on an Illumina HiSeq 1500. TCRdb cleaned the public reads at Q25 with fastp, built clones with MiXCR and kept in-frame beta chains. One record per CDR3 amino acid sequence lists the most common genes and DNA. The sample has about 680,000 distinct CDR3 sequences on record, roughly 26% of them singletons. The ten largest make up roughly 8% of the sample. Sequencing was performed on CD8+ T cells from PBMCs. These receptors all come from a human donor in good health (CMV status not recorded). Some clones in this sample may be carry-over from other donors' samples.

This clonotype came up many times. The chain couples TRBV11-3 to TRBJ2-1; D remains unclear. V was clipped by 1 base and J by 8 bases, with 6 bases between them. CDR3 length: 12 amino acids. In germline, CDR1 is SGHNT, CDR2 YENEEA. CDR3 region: CASSLGSDEQFF. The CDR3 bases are TGTGCCAGCAGCTTAGGTTCCGATGAGCAGTTCTTC.

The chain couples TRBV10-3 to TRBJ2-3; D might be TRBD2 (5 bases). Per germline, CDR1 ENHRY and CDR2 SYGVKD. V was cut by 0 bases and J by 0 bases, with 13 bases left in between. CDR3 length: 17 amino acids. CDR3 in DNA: TGTGCCATCAGTGAGTCGAGAGGGCAGGCTAGCACAGATACGCAGTATTTT. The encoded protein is CAISESRGQASTDTQYF.

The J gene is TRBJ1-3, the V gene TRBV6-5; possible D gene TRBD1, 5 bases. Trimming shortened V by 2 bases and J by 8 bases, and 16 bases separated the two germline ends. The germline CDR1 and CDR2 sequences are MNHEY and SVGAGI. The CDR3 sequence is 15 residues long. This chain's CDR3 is CASSYGDHCTDTIYF. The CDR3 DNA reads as TGTGCCAGCAGTTACGGGGACCACTGCACCGACACCATATATTTT.

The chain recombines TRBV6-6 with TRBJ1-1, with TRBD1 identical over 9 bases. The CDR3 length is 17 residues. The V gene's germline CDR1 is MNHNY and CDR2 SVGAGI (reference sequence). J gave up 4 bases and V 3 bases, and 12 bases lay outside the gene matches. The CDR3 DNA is TGTGCCAGCAGTTATGTAGGGGGGACAGGGTGGAGCACTGAAGCTTTCTTT. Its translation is CASSYVGGTGWSTEAFF.

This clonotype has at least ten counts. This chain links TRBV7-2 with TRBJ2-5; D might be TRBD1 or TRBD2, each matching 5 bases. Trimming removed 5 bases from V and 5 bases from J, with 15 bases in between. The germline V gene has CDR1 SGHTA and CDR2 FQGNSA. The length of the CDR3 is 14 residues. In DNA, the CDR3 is TGTGCCAGCAGCGTTTCAGGGAGAGGGGAGACCCAGTACTTC. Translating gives CASSVSGRGETQYF.

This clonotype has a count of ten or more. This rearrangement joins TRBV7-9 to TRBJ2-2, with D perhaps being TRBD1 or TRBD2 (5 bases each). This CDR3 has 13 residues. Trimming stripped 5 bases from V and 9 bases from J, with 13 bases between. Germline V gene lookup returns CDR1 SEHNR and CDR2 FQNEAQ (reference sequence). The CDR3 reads CASSGTGGWELFF. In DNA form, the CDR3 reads TGTGCCAGCAGCGGGACGGGCGGTTGGGAGCTGTTTTTT.

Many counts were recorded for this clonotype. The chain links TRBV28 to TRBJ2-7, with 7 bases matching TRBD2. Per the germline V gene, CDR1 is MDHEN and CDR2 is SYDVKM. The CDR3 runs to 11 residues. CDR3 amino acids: CGCRGDYEQYV. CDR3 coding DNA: TGTGGCTGCCGGGGGGACTACGAGCAGTACGTC.

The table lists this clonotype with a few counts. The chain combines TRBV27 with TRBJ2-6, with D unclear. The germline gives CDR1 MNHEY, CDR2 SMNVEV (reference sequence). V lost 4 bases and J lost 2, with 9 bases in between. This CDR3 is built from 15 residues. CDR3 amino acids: CASSSPSAGANVLTF. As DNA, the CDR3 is TGTGCCAGCAGTTCGCCGAGCGCTGGGGCCAACGTCCTGACTTTC.

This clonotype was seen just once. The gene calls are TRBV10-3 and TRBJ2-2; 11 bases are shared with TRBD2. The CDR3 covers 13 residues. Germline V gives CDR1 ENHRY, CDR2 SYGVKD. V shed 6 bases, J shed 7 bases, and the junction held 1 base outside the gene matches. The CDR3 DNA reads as TGTGCCATCAGACTAGCGGGGGACGGGGAGCTGTTTTTT. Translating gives CAIRLAGDGELFF.

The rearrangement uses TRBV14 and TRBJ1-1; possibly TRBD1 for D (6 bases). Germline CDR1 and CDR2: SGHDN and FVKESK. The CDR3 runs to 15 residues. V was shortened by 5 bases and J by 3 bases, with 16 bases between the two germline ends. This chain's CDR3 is CASSSLQGKYTEAFF. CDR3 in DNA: TGTGCCAGCAGCTCCCTCCAGGGGAAATACACTGAAGCTTTCTTT. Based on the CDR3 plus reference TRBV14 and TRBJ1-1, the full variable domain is EAGVTQFPSHSVIEKGQTVTLRCDPISGHDNLYWYRRVMGKEIKFLLHFVKESKQDESGMPNNRFLAERTGGTYSTLKVQPAELEDSGVYFCASSSLQGKYTEAFFGQGTRLTVV.

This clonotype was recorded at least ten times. CDR3 protein: CASSQTPSYEQYV. In nucleotides, the CDR3 is TGTGCCAGCAGTCAGACACCTTCCTACGAGCAGTACGTC. V gene TRBV6-6 combines with J gene TRBJ2-7, with D uncertain. CDR1 and CDR2 (germline): MNHNY, SVGAGI (reference sequence). V was clipped by 5 bases and J by 1 base, with 9 bases between them. The length of the CDR3 is 13 residues.

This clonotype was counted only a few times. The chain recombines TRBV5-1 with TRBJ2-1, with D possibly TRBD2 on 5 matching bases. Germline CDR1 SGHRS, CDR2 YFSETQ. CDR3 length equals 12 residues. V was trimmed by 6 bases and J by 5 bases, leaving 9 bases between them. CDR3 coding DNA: TGCGCCAGCACCGGGAACGACAATGAGCAGTTCTTC. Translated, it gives CASTGNDNEQFF.

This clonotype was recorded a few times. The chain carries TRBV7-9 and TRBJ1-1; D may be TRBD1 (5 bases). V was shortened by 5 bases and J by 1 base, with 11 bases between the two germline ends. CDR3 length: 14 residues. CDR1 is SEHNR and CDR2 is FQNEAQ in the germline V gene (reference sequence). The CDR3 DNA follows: TGTGCCAGCAGCCTCCGGGACGGGAACACTGAAGCTTTCTTT. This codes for CASSLRDGNTEAFF.

The DNA of the CDR3 is TGTGCCAGCAGCCCCGGGATTAGCGGGGCAACCGGGGAGCTGTTTTTT. Residues: CASSPGISGATGELFF. The chain is built from TRBV6-1 and TRBJ2-2, with 8 positions matching TRBD2. V dropped 6 bases and J dropped 5; count of bases not matched to a gene: 11. The CDR3 totals 16 residues. Per the germline V gene, CDR1 is MNHNS and CDR2 is SASEGT.

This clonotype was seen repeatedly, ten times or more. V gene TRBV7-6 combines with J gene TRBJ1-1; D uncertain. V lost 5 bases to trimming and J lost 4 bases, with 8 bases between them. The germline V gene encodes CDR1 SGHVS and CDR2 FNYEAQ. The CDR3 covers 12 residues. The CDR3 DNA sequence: TGTGCCAGCAGCCCCGTGTTCACTGAAGCTTTCTTT. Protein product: CASSPVFTEAFF.

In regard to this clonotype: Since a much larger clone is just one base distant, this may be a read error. CDR3 sequence (DNA): TGTGCCAGCAGTTTCCCCCGGGACCCCCCCCTTACGAGCACCTACAATGAGCAGTTCTTC. This encodes CASSFPRDPPLTSTYNEQFF. This chain joins TRBV6-2 or TRBV6-3 and TRBJ2-1; D possibly matches TRBD1 or TRBD2 (5 bases each). CDR1 is MNHEY, CDR2 SVGEGT, per germline. CDR3 length: 20 amino acids. Trimming left V 4 bases short and J 2 bases short, with 27 bases between.

Written as DNA, the CDR3 is TGCAGCGCCCTAGACAGGGAGGCTGGAAACACCATATATTTT. It encodes CSALDREAGNTIYF. This rearrangement joins TRBV29-1 to TRBJ1-3; 7 bases line up with TRBD1. This CDR3 has 14 amino acids. Germline CDR1 SQVTM, CDR2 ANQGSEA. The ends lost 7 bases at V and 2 bases at J; junction bases unmatched: 8.

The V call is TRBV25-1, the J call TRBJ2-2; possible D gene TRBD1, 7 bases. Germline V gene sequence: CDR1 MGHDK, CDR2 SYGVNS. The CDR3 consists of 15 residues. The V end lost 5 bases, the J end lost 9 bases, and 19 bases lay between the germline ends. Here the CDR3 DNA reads TGTGCCAGCAGTCGGCGGGACGCAGGGGGACGGGAGCTGTTTTTT. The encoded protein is CASSRRDAGGRELFF.

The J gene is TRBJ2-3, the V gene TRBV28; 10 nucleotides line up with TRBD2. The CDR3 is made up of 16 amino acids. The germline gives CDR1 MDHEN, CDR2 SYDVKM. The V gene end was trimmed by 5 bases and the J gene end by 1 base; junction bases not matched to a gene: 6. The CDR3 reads CASSPGTSARTDTQYF. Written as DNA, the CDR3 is TGTGCCAGCAGTCCCGGGACTAGCGCCCGCACAGATACGCAGTATTTT.

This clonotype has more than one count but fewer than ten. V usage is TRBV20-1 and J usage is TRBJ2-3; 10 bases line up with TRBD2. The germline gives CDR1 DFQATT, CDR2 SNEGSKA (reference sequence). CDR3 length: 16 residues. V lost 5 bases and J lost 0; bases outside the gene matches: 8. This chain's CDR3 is CSALAGGNFSTDTQYF. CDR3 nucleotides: TGCAGTGCTTTAGCGGGGGGTAATTTTAGCACAGATACGCAGTATTTT.

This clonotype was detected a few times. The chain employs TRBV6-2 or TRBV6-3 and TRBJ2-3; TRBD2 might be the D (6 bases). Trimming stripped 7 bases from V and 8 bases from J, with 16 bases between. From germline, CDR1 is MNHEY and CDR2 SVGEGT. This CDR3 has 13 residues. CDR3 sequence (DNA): TGTGCCAGCATCTTACGGGGAGGACTTACGCAGTATTTT. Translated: CASILRGGLTQYF.

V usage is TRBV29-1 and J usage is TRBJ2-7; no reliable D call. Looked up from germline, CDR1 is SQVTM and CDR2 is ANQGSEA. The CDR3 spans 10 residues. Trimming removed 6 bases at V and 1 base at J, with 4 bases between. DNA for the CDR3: TGCAGCGTGCTGTCCTACGAGCAGTACTTC. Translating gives CSVLSYEQYF.

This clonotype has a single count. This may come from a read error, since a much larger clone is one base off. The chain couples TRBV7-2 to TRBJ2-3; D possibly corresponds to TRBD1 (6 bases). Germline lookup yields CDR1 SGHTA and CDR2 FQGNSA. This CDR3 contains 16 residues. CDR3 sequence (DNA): TGTGCCAACAGCTCACAATACAGGGCGCCCACAGATACGCAGTATTTT. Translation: CANSSQYRAPTDTQYF.

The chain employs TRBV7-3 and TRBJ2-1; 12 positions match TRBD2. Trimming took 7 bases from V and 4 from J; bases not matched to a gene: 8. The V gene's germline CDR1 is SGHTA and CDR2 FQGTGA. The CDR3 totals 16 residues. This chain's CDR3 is CASTLTSGGPYNEQFF. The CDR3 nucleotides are TGTGCCAGCACCTTGACTAGCGGGGGACCTTACAATGAGCAGTTCTTC.

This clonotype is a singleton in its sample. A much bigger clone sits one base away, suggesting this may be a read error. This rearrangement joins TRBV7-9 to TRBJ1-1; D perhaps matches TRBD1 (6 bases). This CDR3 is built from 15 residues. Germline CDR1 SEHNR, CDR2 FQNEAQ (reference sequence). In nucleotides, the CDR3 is TGTGCCAGCAACTTAGCTTCACAGGGCACCGCTGAAGCTTTCTTT. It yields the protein CASNLASQGTAEAFF.